The text below deals with one TCR beta chain. The data were taken from a study of control samples from healthy donors and cancer patients. Germline assignment: CDR1 SGHDT and CDR2 YYEEEE. J lost 3 bases, V lost 0 bases, and 3 bases had no gene match. The CDR3 consists of 15 residues. Generated by immunoSEQ multiplex PCR, the TCRdb table keeps only in-frame clones and is missing some. Among roughly 190,000 clones listed, about 91% were seen once. The V and J genes are TRBV5-6 and TRBJ1-2, with 9 nucleotides matching TRBD1. The sequencing sample was made of blood. The TCR was taken from a man aged 30 to 45 in good health. The CDR3 loop is CASSLEQGAYYGYTF. The DNA for the CDR3 is TGTGCCAGCAGCTTGGAACAGGGGGCCTACTATGGCTACACCTTC.